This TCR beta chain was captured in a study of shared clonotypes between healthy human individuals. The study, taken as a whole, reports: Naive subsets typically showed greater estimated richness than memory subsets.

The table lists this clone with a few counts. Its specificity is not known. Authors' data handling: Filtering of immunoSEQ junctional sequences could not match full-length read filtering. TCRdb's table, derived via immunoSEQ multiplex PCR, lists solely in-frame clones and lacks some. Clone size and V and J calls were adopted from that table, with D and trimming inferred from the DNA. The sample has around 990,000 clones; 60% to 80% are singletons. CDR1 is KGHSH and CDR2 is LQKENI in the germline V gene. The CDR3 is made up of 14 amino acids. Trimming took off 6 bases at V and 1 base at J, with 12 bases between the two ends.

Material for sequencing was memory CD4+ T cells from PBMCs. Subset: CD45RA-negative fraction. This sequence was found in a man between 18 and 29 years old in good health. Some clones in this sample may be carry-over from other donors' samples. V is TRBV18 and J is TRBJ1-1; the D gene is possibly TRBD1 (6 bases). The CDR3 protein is CASSQGQTNTEAFF. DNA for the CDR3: TGTGCCAGCTCCCAAGGACAGACGAACACTGAAGCTTTCTTT.